Shown below are 27 T cell receptor beta chains from a single sample sequenced in a study of blood T cell repertoires in COVID-19. Sequencing was performed with immunoSEQ multiplex PCR; in TCRdb, only in-frame clones are kept and a portion is missing. This sample has 110,000 to 150,000 clones, with approximately 87% found just once. Sequenced sample: peripheral blood. Every receptor here comes from a woman aged 40 to 55 with acute or convalescent COVID-19.

V usage is TRBV28 and J usage is TRBJ1-1; D remains ambiguous. This CDR3 has 13 residues. The germline CDR1 and CDR2 sequences are MDHEN and SYDVKM. The V and J ends lost 3 bases and 10 bases respectively, with 15 bases between them. The CDR3 loop reads CASSFLRFIGAFF. CDR3 DNA: TGTGCCAGCAGTTTTCTACGGTTTATCGGAGCTTTCTTT. Using reference TRBV28 and TRBJ1-1 for the parts outside the CDR3, the full variable domain is DVKVTQSSRYLVKRTGEKVFLECVQDMDHENMFWYRQDPGLGLRLIYFSYDVKMKEKGDIPEGYSVSREKKERFSLILESASTNQTSMYLCASSFLRFIGAFFGQGTRLTVV.

The chain carries TRBV6-5 and TRBJ2-7; D might be TRBD2 (7 bases). V gave up 4 bases and J gave up 3 bases, with 13 bases separating them. Germline lookup yields CDR1 MNHEY and CDR2 SVGAGI. This CDR3 has 14 amino acids. The chain's CDR3 is CASSWGGSSYEQYF. The CDR3, as DNA: TGTGCCAGCAGTTGGGGGGGCTCCAGCTACGAGCAGTACTTC.

The DNA of the CDR3 is TGCGCCAGCAGCTTCGGGAGCGCGGAATATGGCTACACCTTC. It is translated as CASSFGSAEYGYTF. The chain recombines TRBV5-1 with TRBJ1-2; D uncertain. In germline, CDR1 is SGHRS, CDR2 YFSETQ. The V end was cut by 2 bases, the J end by 5 bases, with 13 bases between. This CDR3 contains 14 residues.

The rearrangement uses TRBV9 and TRBJ2-2, with TRBD2 matching 12 bases. V trimming: 0 bases; J trimming: 5 bases; junction bases outside the gene matches: 2. This CDR3 is 16 amino acids long. The germline V gene encodes CDR1 SGDLS and CDR2 YYNGEE. The CDR3 here is CASSVDGLAGTGELFF. CDR3 bases: TGTGCCAGCAGCGTAGATGGACTAGCGGGGACCGGGGAGCTGTTTTTT.

The rearrangement uses TRBV30 and TRBJ1-2; the match to TRBD1 covers 10 bases. The CDR3 runs to 15 residues. CDR1 is GTSNPN and CDR2 is SVGIG in the germline V gene (reference sequence). V was pared by 0 bases and J by 3 bases, with 4 bases of the junction left unmatched. The CDR3 is CAWSVTGGAHYGYTF. The CDR3 DNA is TGTGCCTGGAGTGTGACAGGGGGCGCACACTATGGCTACACCTTC.

This chain joins TRBV11-2 and TRBJ2-6; D might be TRBD2 (5 bases). Per germline, CDR1 SGHAT and CDR2 FQNNGV. V was cut by 2 bases and J by 3 bases, with 11 bases left in between. The CDR3 length is 16 residues. CDR3 amino acids: CASSLKIRDGANVLTF. In DNA, the CDR3 is TGTGCCAGCAGCTTAAAGATCCGGGATGGGGCCAACGTCCTGACTTTC. Based on the CDR3 plus reference TRBV11-2 and TRBJ2-6, the full variable domain is EAGVAQSPRYKIIEKRQSVAFWCNPISGHATLYWYQQILGQGPKLLIQFQNNGVVDDSQLPKDRFSAERLKGVDSTLKIQPAKLEDSAVYLCASSLKIRDGANVLTFGAGSRLTVL.

Written as DNA, the CDR3 is TGTGCCAGTACCAATGAGGGACTATCCGCCCGGGAGCTGTTTTTT. Translating it yields CASTNEGLSARELFF. This chain connects TRBV19 to TRBJ2-2; 7 bases map to TRBD2. Germline loops: CDR1 LNHDA, CDR2 SQIVND (reference sequence). V lost 7 bases and J lost 9; bases outside the gene matches: 14. The CDR3 length is 15 residues.

The chain recombines TRBV28 with TRBJ1-2; 10 nucleotides line up with TRBD1. Unmatched junction bases numbered 3, after V lost 2 bases and J lost 0 bases. CDR1 is MDHEN and CDR2 is SYDVKM in the germline V gene. There are 16 residues in the CDR3. CDR3 in DNA: TGTGCCAGCAGTTTAGCGGGACAGGGGCCTAACTATGGCTACACCTTC. Its translation: CASSLAGQGPNYGYTF.

This chain links TRBV6-4 with TRBJ2-2, with TRBD2 matching 8 bases. The CDR3 length is 14 residues. Germline loops: CDR1 MRHNA, CDR2 SNTAGT. J lost 6 bases, V lost 3 bases, and 3 bases had no gene match. In DNA form, the CDR3 reads TGTGCCAGCAGTGAGGCGGGAGGAGCCGGGGAGCTGTTTTTT. Translated, it gives CASSEAGGAGELFF.

V gene TRBV7-8 combines with J gene TRBJ1-2; 9 nucleotides align to TRBD1. Trimming at V came to 0 bases and at J to 8 bases, leaving 7 bases not matched to a gene. CDR1 and CDR2 (germline): SGHVS, FQNEAQ. The CDR3 loop spans 15 amino acids. CDR3: CASSLALQGAEGYTF. CDR3 DNA: TGTGCCAGCAGCTTAGCCTTACAGGGGGCAGAAGGCTACACCTTC.

This sequence joins TRBV19 and TRBJ1-3; the match to TRBD1 covers 10 bases. Germline V CDR1 and CDR2: LNHDA, SQIVND (reference sequence). Germline trimming cut 5 bases from V and 4 bases from J; bases unmatched to any gene: 2. The CDR3 length is 14 residues. CDR3 region: CASSGTGAGNTIYF. CDR3 bases: TGTGCCAGTAGTGGGACAGGGGCCGGAAACACCATATATTTT.

This clone was detected only once. The V and J genes are TRBV30 and TRBJ2-7, with 10 positions matching TRBD1. Germline loops: CDR1 GTSNPN, CDR2 SVGIG (reference sequence). With V trimmed by 3 bases and J by 2 bases, 7 bases remained unmatched. The CDR3 runs to 15 residues. In nucleotides, the CDR3 is TGTGCCTGGAGGCTCTTGACAGGGGGCCCCTACGAGCAGTACTTC. This sequence encodes CAWRLLTGGPYEQYF.

This chain links TRBV27 with TRBJ2-2; the match to TRBD2 covers 13 bases. Germline V gives CDR1 MNHEY, CDR2 SMNVEV (reference sequence). V trimming: 7 bases; J trimming: 4 bases; junction bases outside the gene matches: 9. This CDR3 region has 17 residues. The DNA for the CDR3 is TGTGCCAGCACCGGACTAGCGGGAGAATTTGGCACCGGGGAGCTGTTTTTT. This gives the protein CASTGLAGEFGTGELFF.

V usage is TRBV2 and J usage is TRBJ1-1; no clear D gene. V was trimmed by 5 bases and J by 2 bases, leaving 12 bases between them. Germline V gene lookup returns CDR1 SNHLY and CDR2 FYNNEI. The CDR3 is 14 amino acids. CDR3 in amino acids: CASSLEGFNTEAFF. CDR3 nucleotides: TGTGCCAGCAGTCTCGAGGGATTTAACACTGAAGCTTTCTTT.

The chain has TRBV7-9 and TRBJ1-2, with D unclear. The germline V gene encodes CDR1 SEHNR and CDR2 FQNEAQ (reference sequence). V was cut by 0 bases and J by 4 bases, with 12 bases left in between. The CDR3 has 15 amino acids. CDR3 DNA sequence: TGTGCCAGCAGCTTAGCCAGGATCGATTTCTATGGCTACACCTTC. Encoded protein: CASSLARIDFYGYTF.

The chain joins TRBV6-2 or TRBV6-3 to TRBJ1-1; D gene ambiguous. CDR1 and CDR2 (germline): MNHEY, SVGEGT. V was cut by 6 bases and J by 1 base, with 12 bases left in between. The CDR3 extends over 14 amino acids. The CDR3 region has the DNA TGTGCCAGCAGCCCCCATTCCCAGAACACTGAAGCTTTCTTT. As protein: CASSPHSQNTEAFF.

The chain carries TRBV27 and TRBJ1-1; 8 bases map to TRBD1. CDR3 length: 14 amino acids. V was clipped by 2 bases and J by 7 bases; unmatched bases: 6. In germline, CDR1 is MNHEY, CDR2 SMNVEV (reference sequence). CDR3: CASSLRRQGIEAFF. CDR3 DNA: TGTGCCAGCAGTTTAAGGAGACAGGGGATTGAAGCTTTCTTT.

The V call is TRBV6-5, the J call TRBJ2-7, with D possibly being TRBD2 (5 bases). The germline CDR1 and CDR2 sequences are MNHEY and SVGAGI. CDR3 length: 14 amino acids. Trimming took off 5 bases at V and 1 base at J, with 12 bases between the two ends. CDR3 sequence (DNA): TGTGCCAGCAGTCGGGGATACGGATCCTACGAGCAGTACTTC. This translates into CASSRGYGSYEQYF.

The chain carries TRBV5-4 and TRBJ2-2, with D possibly TRBD1 on 5 matching bases. CDR1 is SGHNT, CDR2 YYREEE, per germline (reference sequence). The CDR3 is 15 amino acids. Deletions cut 4 bases from V and 6 bases from J, with 16 bases between. CDR3 region: CASSPGQFEAGELFF. The CDR3 bases are TGTGCCAGCAGCCCAGGACAATTTGAGGCCGGGGAGCTGTTTTTT.

The chain employs TRBV3-1 (or the pseudogene TRBV3-2) and TRBJ1-5, with D possibly matching TRBD1 (6 bases). Trimming took 4 bases from V and 5 from J, leaving 15 bases between them. CDR1 and CDR2 (germline): LGHDT, YNNKEL (reference sequence). The CDR3 runs 15 residues. Here the CDR3 reads CASSREWGLHQPQHF. CDR3 DNA: TGTGCCAGCAGCCGTGAGTGGGGGCTGCATCAGCCCCAGCATTTT.

This rearrangement joins TRBV3-1 (or the pseudogene TRBV3-2) to TRBJ2-7; TRBD1 agrees at 10 bases. Germline loops: CDR1 LGHDT, CDR2 YNNKEL (reference sequence). The ends lost 4 bases at V and 4 bases at J; junction bases unmatched: 4. There are 14 residues in the CDR3. The CDR3 DNA reads as TGTGCCAGCAGCCCGACAGGGGGCCAATACGAGCAGTACTTC. This translates into CASSPTGGQYEQYF.

This clone showed up just once. The V and J genes are TRBV4-3 and TRBJ2-2; D is ambiguous. The CDR3 spans 16 residues. V gave up 4 bases and J gave up 6 bases, with 18 bases separating them. Germline CDR1 reads LGHNA; CDR2 reads YSLEER. CDR3 residues: CASSPPGPGSPGELFF. CDR3 nucleotide sequence: TGCGCCAGCAGCCCACCGGGTCCTGGTAGTCCCGGGGAGCTGTTTTTT.

Turning to this clone: One end of the junction is discordant with germline, which a read error may explain. The chain has TRBV11-2 and TRBJ1-6; D is ambiguous. This CDR3 comprises 16 residues. Germline CDR1 reads SGHAT; CDR2 reads FQNNGV. The CDR3 here is CASTLNSDSWKSPLHF. For the CDR3, the DNA is TGTGCCAGCACCTTAAACTCGGACTCTTGGAAGTCACCCCTCCACTTT.

This clone showed up just a few times. The chain is built from TRBV6-2 or TRBV6-3 and TRBJ2-2; perhaps TRBD1 as D (6 bases). V was cut by 0 bases and J by 6 bases, with 11 bases left in between. Germline lookup yields CDR1 MNHEY and CDR2 SVGEGT. The CDR3 spans 15 residues. CDR3 amino acids: CASSYSRGRSGELFF. In nucleotides, the CDR3 is TGTGCCAGCAGTTACTCCAGGGGCCGGTCCGGGGAGCTGTTTTTT.

V is TRBV12-3 or TRBV12-4 and J is TRBJ2-7; D ambiguous. Trimming cost V 4 bases and J 3 bases, with 7 bases left between them. This CDR3 is built from 12 residues. CDR3 nucleotide sequence: TGTGCCAGCAGTTCCCTTATCTACGAGCAGTACTTC. It is translated as CASSSLIYEQYF.

The genes are TRBV2 and TRBJ1-6; 10 bases fit TRBD1. V lost 0 bases, J lost 0 bases, and 5 bases stayed unmatched. This CDR3 contains 19 residues. Germline values: CDR1 SNHLY, CDR2 FYNNEI. The DNA for the CDR3 is TGTGCCAGCAGTGAAGCTGACAGGGGGCTAAGCTCCTATAATTCACCCCTCCACTTT. This sequence encodes CASSEADRGLSSYNSPLHF.

The rearrangement uses TRBV15 and TRBJ2-5; 11 bases agree with TRBD1. The germline V gene has CDR1 LNHNV and CDR2 YYDKDF (reference sequence). The trim removed 0 bases at V and 5 bases at J, leaving 5 bases unmatched. The CDR3 contains 16 residues. The CDR3 DNA reads as TGTGCCACCAGCAGAGATCGGACAGGGGGCTATGAGACCCAGTACTTC. It yields the protein CATSRDRTGGYETQYF.